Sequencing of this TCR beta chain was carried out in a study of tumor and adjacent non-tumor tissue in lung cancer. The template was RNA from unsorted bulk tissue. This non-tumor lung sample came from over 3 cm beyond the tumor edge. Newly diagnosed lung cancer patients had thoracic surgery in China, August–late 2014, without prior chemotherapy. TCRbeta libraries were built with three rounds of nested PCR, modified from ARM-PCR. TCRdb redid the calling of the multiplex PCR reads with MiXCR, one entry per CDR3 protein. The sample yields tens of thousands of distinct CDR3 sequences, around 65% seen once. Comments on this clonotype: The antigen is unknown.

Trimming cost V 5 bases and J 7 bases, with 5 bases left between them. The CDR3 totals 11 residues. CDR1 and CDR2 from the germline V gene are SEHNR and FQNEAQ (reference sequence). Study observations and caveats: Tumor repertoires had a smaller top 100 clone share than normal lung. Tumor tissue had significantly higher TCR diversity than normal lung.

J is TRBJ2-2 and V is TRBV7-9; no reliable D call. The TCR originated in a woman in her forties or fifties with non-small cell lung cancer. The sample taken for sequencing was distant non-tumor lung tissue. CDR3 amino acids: CASSPGGELFF. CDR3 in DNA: TGTGCCAGCAGCCCGGGCGGGGAGCTGTTTTTT.